The T cell receptor (beta chain) described here comes from a study of CD8 T cells in Susac syndrome. Sequencing targeted TCR beta in blood CD8+ and CD4+ T cells. The multiple sclerosis control group consisted of treatment-naive patients whose relapsing-remitting disease, which was either stable or active, fulfilled revised McDonald criteria. Germline CDR1 and CDR2: DFQATT and SNEGSKA (reference sequence). CDR3 length equals 15 residues. V was clipped by 3 bases and J by 4 bases, with 18 bases between them. Reverse transcription of roughly 0.5 to 1 ug RNA was performed with random hexamers. Amplification of TCR beta CDR3 spanned 54 Vbeta and 13 Jbeta via immunoSEQ multiplex PCR. TCRdb ran MiXCR on the immunoSEQ multiplex PCR reads and lists one entry per CDR3 protein. In the table there are around 300,000 distinct CDR3 sequences, 92% of which are singletons.

The sequence came from a human donor with multiple sclerosis. The rearrangement joins TRBV20-1 to TRBJ1-2; D uncertain. Source material: CD4+ T cells from PBMCs. The CDR3 DNA is TGCAGTGCTAGGGGCGACCTGGCCGGAACCTATGGCTACACCTTC. Translated: CSARGDLAGTYGYTF.